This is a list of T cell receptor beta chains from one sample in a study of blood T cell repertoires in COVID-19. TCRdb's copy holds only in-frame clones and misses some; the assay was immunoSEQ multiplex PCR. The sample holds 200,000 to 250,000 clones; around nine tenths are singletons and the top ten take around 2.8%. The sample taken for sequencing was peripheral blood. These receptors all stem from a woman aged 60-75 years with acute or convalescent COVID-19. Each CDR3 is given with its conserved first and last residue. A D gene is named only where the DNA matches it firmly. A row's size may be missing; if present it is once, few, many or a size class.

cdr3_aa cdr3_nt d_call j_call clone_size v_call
CASSSDTEAFF TGTGCCAGCAGCTCTGACACTGAAGCTTTCTTT - TRBJ1-1 once TRBV5-6
CASSVNREIPGRNTIYF TGTGCCAGCAGTGTTAACAGGGAAATCCCCGGAAGGAACACCATATATTTT - TRBJ1-3 - TRBV2
CASSPPGQGALLHF TGTGCCAGCAGCCCGCCGGGACAGGGGGCACTCCTCCACTTT TRBD1 TRBJ1-6 - TRBV3-1/TRBV3-2
CASSLGATGELFF TGTGCCAGCAGCTTAGGAGCCACCGGGGAGCTGTTTTTT - TRBJ2-2 - TRBV11-3
CASSWDRVGKNIQYF TGTGCCAGCAGCTGGGACAGGGTGGGCAAAAACATTCAGTACTTC TRBD1 TRBJ2-4 - TRBV5-5
CASSLTSGRIYEQYF TGTGCCAGCAGCCTTACTAGCGGGAGGATCTACGAGCAGTACTTC TRBD2 TRBJ2-7 - TRBV6-2/TRBV6-3
CASSLTGAGELFF TGTGCCAGCAGCTTGACAGGGGCCGGGGAGCTGTTTTTT TRBD1 TRBJ2-2 - TRBV5-6
CASSRYGLSETQYF TGTGCTAGCAGCCGATATGGACTCTCGGAGACCCAGTACTTC - TRBJ2-5 - TRBV7-7
CASSSPAEGYTF TGTGCCAGCAGTTCCCCCGCTGAGGGCTACACCTTC - TRBJ1-2 - TRBV28
CSSSGNTEAFF TGCAGCTCAAGCGGGAACACTGAAGCTTTCTTT - TRBJ1-1 - TRBV29-1
CASSPRTGTPNNEQFF TGTGCCAGCAGCCCTCGTACCGGGACTCCAAACAATGAGCAGTTCTTC - TRBJ2-1 - TRBV9
CASSPTQLAEAFF TGTGCCAGCTCACCAACCCAGCTAGCTGAAGCTTTCTTT - TRBJ1-1 - TRBV18
CASMPGGATNEKLFF TGTGCCAGTATGCCCGGGGGTGCAACTAATGAAAAACTGTTTTTT - TRBJ1-4 - TRBV19
CASRKTGDSSGANVLTF TGCGCCAGCAGAAAGACAGGGGACTCCTCTGGGGCCAACGTCCTGACTTTC TRBD1 TRBJ2-6 - TRBV5-1
CASSSPLFRRAETQYF TGTGCCAGCAGCTCACCACTCTTCAGGCGGGCGGAGACCCAGTACTTC - TRBJ2-5 - TRBV7-8
CASSLKTTGTGISPLHF TGTGCCAGCAGCTTGAAGACCACCGGGACAGGCATCTCACCCCTCCACTTT TRBD1 TRBJ1-6 - TRBV7-9
CASSLTFLGGRGTEAFF TGCGCCAGCAGCCTAACCTTCCTCGGGGGGCGCGGGACTGAAGCTTTCTTT - TRBJ1-1 - TRBV4-3
CAWSRAGGNEKLFF TGTGCCTGGAGTAGGGCGGGGGGTAATGAAAAACTGTTTTTT - TRBJ1-4 once TRBV30
CASSPPVRSSSYNEQFF TGTGCCAGCAGTCCACCGGTTCGCTCGAGCTCCTACAATGAGCAGTTCTTC - TRBJ2-1 - TRBV6-6
CASSRDRDRVNYGYTF TGTGCCAGCAGTCGGGACCGGGACAGGGTGAACTATGGCTACACCTTC TRBD1 TRBJ1-2 - TRBV27
CASSLGGGGNTGELFF TGTGCCAGCAGCTTAGGGGGCGGCGGGAACACCGGGGAGCTGTTTTTT - TRBJ2-2 - TRBV7-8
CASSLAGTDTQYF TGTGCCAGCAGCTTAGCGGGCACAGATACGCAGTATTTT - TRBJ2-3 - TRBV5-4
CAIREAGGPYNEQFF TGTGCCATCAGAGAAGCGGGAGGACCCTACAATGAGCAGTTCTTC TRBD2 TRBJ2-1 - TRBV10-3
CASSPPGQGAADTQYF TGTGCCAGCTCACCACCGGGACAGGGGGCGGCGGATACGCAGTATTTT TRBD1 TRBJ2-3 - TRBV18
CASSLYGQVFYEQYF TGTGCCAGCAGCTTGTATGGACAGGTCTTCTACGAGCAGTACTTC TRBD1 TRBJ2-7 - TRBV5-6
CASSPTRDQPQHF TGTGCCAGTAGTCCTACGAGGGATCAGCCCCAGCATTTT - TRBJ1-5 - TRBV19
CASSEDRGVQPQHF TGTGCCAGCAGTGAAGACAGGGGGGTCCAGCCCCAGCATTTT TRBD1 TRBJ1-5 - TRBV2
CASSFTSGGDNEQFF TGTGCCAGCAGTTTCACTAGCGGTGGAGACAATGAGCAGTTCTTC TRBD2 TRBJ2-1 - TRBV11-2
CASAGGGNQPQHF TGTGCCAGCGCGGGAGGGGGCAATCAGCCCCAGCATTTT - TRBJ1-5 - TRBV18
CASSSDRGTGELFF TGTGCCAGCAGCTCGGACAGGGGCACCGGGGAGCTGTTTTTT TRBD1 TRBJ2-2 - TRBV11-3
CASSLGQEFSYEQYF TGTGCCAGCAGCCTGGGACAGGAGTTCTCCTACGAGCAGTACTTC TRBD1 TRBJ2-7 - TRBV7-2
CALITEGLNYGYTF TGTGCCCTCATAACGGAGGGTCTTAACTATGGCTACACCTTC - TRBJ1-2 once TRBV30
CASSAQGNTEAFF TGTGCCAGCAGCGCACAGGGGAACACTGAAGCTTTCTTT - TRBJ1-1 many TRBV4-2
CASSQDRGEQYF TGTGCCAGCAGCCAAGATAGGGGAGAGCAGTACTTC - TRBJ2-7 - TRBV3-1/TRBV3-2
CAWSVDSSNQPQHF TGTGCCTGGAGTGTAGACTCTAGCAATCAGCCCCAGCATTTT - TRBJ1-5 - TRBV30
CASSLVQPSGNTIYF TGTGCCAGCAGCTTAGTACAACCTTCTGGAAACACCATATATTTT - TRBJ1-3 - TRBV7-9
CASSFLPTGAGNTIYF TGTGCCAGCAGCTTTCTCCCTACAGGGGCTGGAAACACCATATATTTT TRBD1 TRBJ1-3 - TRBV7-2
CASSLNPGQVYEQYF TGTGCCAGCAGCCTTAACCCGGGACAGGTATACGAGCAGTACTTC TRBD1 TRBJ2-7 few TRBV4-2
CASSFTLNSPLHF TGCGCCAGCAGCTTTACTCTAAATTCACCCCTCCACTTT - TRBJ1-6 - TRBV5-1
CASSRTGISYEQYF TGTGCCAGCAGCAGGACAGGGATTTCCTACGAGCAGTACTTC TRBD1 TRBJ2-7 once TRBV11-3
CASSLEASAEKDEQFF TGTGCCAGCAGCTTAGAGGCTAGCGCCGAGAAGGATGAGCAGTTCTTC - TRBJ2-1 once TRBV11-2
CASSQGAGGYTF TGTGCCAGTAGTCAGGGGGCCGGAGGCTACACCTTC TRBD1 TRBJ1-2 - TRBV19
CASSRGSSGRNEQFF TGTGCCAGTAGTAGAGGGAGTAGCGGGAGGAATGAGCAGTTCTTC TRBD2 TRBJ2-1 - TRBV19
CATSPAPSGAYNEQFF TGTGCCACCAGCCCAGCGCCTAGCGGGGCCTACAATGAGCAGTTCTTC TRBD2 TRBJ2-1 - TRBV15
CASSQEAFEEDEQFF TGTGCCAGCAGCCAAGAGGCCTTCGAGGAGGATGAGCAGTTCTTC - TRBJ2-1 - TRBV4-2
CASSHRTGGSSNQPQHF TGTGCCAGCAGCCACAGGACAGGGGGATCGAGCAATCAGCCCCAGCATTTT TRBD1 TRBJ1-5 - TRBV16
CAIALAGGLFNYGYTF TGTGCCATCGCTCTCGCGGGCGGCCTTTTTAACTATGGCTACACCTTC - TRBJ1-2 - TRBV10-3
CASTMGGYGYTF TGTGCCAGTACCATGGGAGGCTATGGCTACACCTTC - TRBJ1-2 - TRBV19
CASSFLEADTQYF TGTGCCAGCAGTTTTCTAGAAGCGGATACGCAGTATTTT - TRBJ2-3 - TRBV27
CASSEQGQSYEQYF TGTGCCAGCAGTGAACAAGGACAGTCCTACGAGCAGTACTTC - TRBJ2-7 - TRBV6-1
CASSTRTGGAGSVNQPQHF TGTGCCAGCAGCACGCGGACAGGGGGCGCAGGATCGGTCAATCAGCCCCAGCATTTT TRBD1 TRBJ1-5 once TRBV7-2
CASSMRLYGYTF TGTGCCAGTAGTATGCGCCTCTATGGCTACACCTTC - TRBJ1-2 - TRBV19
CASSLGGRAYDTQYF TGTGCCAGCAGTTTAGGCGGGAGGGCCTACGATACGCAGTATTTT TRBD2 TRBJ2-3 - TRBV27
CASSGYGRSYNEQFF TGCGCCAGCAGTGGATACGGGAGATCCTACAATGAGCAGTTCTTC - TRBJ2-1 - TRBV10-1
CASTPGLAANTGELFF TGTGCCAGTACCCCAGGACTAGCGGCAAACACCGGGGAGCTGTTTTTT TRBD2 TRBJ2-2 - TRBV19
CASSPDEDYGYTF TGTGCCAGCAGCCCGGATGAGGACTATGGCTACACCTTC - TRBJ1-2 once TRBV12-3/TRBV12-4
CASSKGGGTTDTQYF TGTGCCAGCAGTAAGGGCGGGGGGACCACAGATACGCAGTATTTT TRBD2 TRBJ2-3 many TRBV7-2